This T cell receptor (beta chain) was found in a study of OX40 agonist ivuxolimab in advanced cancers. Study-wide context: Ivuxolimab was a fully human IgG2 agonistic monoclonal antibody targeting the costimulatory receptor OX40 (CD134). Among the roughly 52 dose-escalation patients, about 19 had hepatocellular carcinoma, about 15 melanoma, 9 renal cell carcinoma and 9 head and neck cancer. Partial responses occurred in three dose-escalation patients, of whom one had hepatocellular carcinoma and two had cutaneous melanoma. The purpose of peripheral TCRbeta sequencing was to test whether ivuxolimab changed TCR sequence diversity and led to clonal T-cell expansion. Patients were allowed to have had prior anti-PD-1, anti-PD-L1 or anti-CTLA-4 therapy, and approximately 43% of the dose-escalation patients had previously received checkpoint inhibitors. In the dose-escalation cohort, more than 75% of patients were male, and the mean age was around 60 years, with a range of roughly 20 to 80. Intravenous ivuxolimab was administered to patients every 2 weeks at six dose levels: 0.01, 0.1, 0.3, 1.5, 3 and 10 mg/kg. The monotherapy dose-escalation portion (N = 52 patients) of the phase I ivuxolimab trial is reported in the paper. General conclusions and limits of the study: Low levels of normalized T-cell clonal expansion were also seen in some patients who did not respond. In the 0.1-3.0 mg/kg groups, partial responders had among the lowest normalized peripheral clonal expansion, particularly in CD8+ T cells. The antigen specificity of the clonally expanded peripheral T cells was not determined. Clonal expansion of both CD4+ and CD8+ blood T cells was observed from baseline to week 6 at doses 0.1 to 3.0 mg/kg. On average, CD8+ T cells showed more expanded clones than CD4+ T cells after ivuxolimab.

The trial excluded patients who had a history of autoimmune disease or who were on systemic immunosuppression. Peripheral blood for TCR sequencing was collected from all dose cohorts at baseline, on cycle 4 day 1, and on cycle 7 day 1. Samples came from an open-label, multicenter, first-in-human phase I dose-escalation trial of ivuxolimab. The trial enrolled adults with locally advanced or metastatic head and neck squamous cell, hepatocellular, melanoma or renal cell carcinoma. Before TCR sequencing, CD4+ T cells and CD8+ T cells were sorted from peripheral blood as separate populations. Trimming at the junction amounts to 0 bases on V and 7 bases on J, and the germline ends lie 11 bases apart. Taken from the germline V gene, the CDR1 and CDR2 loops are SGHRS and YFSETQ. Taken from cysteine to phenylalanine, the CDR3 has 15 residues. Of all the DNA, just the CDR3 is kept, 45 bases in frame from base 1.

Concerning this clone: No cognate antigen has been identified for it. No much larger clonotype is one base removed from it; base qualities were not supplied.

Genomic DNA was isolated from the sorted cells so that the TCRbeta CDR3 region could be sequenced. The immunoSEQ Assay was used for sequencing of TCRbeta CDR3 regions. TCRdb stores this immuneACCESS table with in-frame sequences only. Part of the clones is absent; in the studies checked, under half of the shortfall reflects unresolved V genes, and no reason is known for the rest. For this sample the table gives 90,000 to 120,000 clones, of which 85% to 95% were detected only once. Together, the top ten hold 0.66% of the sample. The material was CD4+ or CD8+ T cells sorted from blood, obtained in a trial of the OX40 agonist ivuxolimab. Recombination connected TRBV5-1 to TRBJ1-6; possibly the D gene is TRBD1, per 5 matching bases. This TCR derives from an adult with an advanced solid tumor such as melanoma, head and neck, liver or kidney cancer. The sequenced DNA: TGCGCCAGCAGCTTGGAGGAGGGGACCAATTCACCCCTCCACTTT. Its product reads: CASSLEEGTNSPLHF.